This T cell receptor beta chain stems from a study of blood T cells in healthy people across ages. About this clonotype itself: The antigen is unknown. Germline is not matched at one junction end, which may reflect a read error.

There were healthy Caucasian individuals from Russia, aged roughly 6 to 90, serving as donors. Study-wide findings and caveats: A strong correlation was seen between TCR beta diversity and naive T cell percentage. Older age coincided with a roughly linear decline in TCR beta diversity per million T cells.

Primers used in a second PCR of roughly 7 to 11 cycles were a sample-barcoded 5' primer and a J-beta primer mix. Each CDR3 protein is one row after TCRdb ran MiXCR on the 5' RACE reads. The sample has 1.5 million to 2 million distinct CDR3 sequences, roughly 32% seen once. Sequencing was carried out using blood. The TCR was taken from a woman aged 25 to 45 in good health.

In DNA, the CDR3 is TGTGCCAGCAGTAACCGGGACAATAACCATGGCTACACCTTC. Translating gives CASSNRDNNHGYTF. The gene calls are TRBV2 and TRBJ1-2; TRBD1 is a possible D gene (6 bases). The V gene's germline CDR1 is SNHLY and CDR2 FYNNEI. CDR3 size: 14 residues.